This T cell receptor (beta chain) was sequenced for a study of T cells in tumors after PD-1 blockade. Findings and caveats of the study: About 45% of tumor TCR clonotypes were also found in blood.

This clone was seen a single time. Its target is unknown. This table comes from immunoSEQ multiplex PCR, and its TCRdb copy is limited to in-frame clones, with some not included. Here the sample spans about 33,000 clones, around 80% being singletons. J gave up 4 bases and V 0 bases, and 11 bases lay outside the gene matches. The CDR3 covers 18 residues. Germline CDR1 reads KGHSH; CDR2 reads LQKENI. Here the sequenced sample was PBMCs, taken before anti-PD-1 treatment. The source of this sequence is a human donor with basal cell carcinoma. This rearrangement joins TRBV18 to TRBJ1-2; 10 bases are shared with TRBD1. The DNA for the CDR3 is TGTGCCAGCTCACCACCAATCCGGGACAGGGGTTCGCCCTATGGCTACACCTTC. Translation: CASSPPIRDRGSPYGYTF.